One sample yielded the 22 T cell receptor beta chains listed below, sequenced in a study of beta chain features in type 1 diabetes. As every portion of the isolated RNA was reverse transcribed, the sequencing read expressed TCRB transcripts. Assay: immunoSEQ multiplex PCR; the TCRdb copy retains only in-frame clones and omits some. The sample carries about 140,000 clones, 6.9% recorded once. Material for sequencing was central memory CD4+ T cells from blood. The source of these receptors is a woman younger than 45 in good health.

This clone was seen more than once but under ten times. The rearrangement joins TRBV19 to TRBJ2-3, with 7 bases aligning to TRBD1. The CDR3 has 15 residues. After removal of 3 bases from V and 5 bases from J, the junction contained 8 bases not matched to a gene. Germline CDR1 is LNHDA and CDR2 is SQIVND (reference sequence). The CDR3 reads CASSIPTGSGDTQYF. The DNA of the CDR3 is TGTGCCAGTAGTATTCCGACAGGGAGTGGAGATACGCAGTATTTT.

This clone was seen a few times. The chain links TRBV20-1 to TRBJ1-4; TRBD1 matches 10 bases. CDR1 and CDR2 (germline): DFQATT, SNEGSKA (reference sequence). J lost 8 bases, V lost 7 bases, and 1 base had no gene match. This CDR3 region has 11 residues. The CDR3, as DNA: TGCAGTGGACAGGGGGCGGAAAAACTGTTTTTT. As protein: CSGQGAEKLFF.

The chain carries TRBV10-3 and TRBJ1-5, with D possibly being TRBD1 (6 bases). This CDR3 region has 15 residues. Trimming removed 0 bases from V and 6 bases from J, with 12 bases in between. Germline lookup yields CDR1 ENHRY and CDR2 SYGVKD. The CDR3 nucleotides are TGTGCCATCAGTGAGTCGGGGACAAGTCTTCAGCCCCAGCATTTT. It specifies CAISESGTSLQPQHF.

This clone was observed a few times. This chain joins TRBV7-2 and TRBJ2-2; D perhaps matches TRBD2 (6 bases). CDR1 is SGHTA and CDR2 is FQGNSA in the germline V gene. The V end lost 6 bases, the J end lost 1 base, and 12 bases lay between the germline ends. This CDR3 has 15 residues. Here the CDR3 reads CASRPGGLNTGELFF. The CDR3 DNA reads TGTGCCAGCAGACCCGGAGGGCTGAACACCGGGGAGCTGTTTTTT.

This chain joins TRBV19 and TRBJ2-1, with 7 positions matching TRBD1. The CDR3 contains 16 residues. Trimming removed 9 bases from V and 5 bases from J; junction bases left unmatched: 16. Germline CDR1 LNHDA, CDR2 SQIVND (reference sequence). This CDR3 reads CASRAWSDREDNEQFF. DNA of the CDR3: TGTGCCAGCCGCGCGTGGTCCGACAGGGAAGACAATGAGCAGTTCTTC.

Worth noting for this clone: A single base separates this from a much larger clone, so it may be a read error. The chain links TRBV5-6 to TRBJ2-3; TRBD2 matches at 13 bases. J lost 5 bases, V lost 0 bases, and 0 bases had no gene match. Germline-derived CDR1 and CDR2 are SGHDT and YYEEEE. CDR3 length: 15 residues. CDR3 DNA sequence: TGTGCCAGCAGCTTGGGACTAGCGGGAGGAGATACGCAGTATTTT. Translating it yields CASSLGLAGGDTQYF.

This chain uses TRBV15 with TRBJ2-1; D may be TRBD2 (7 bases). V was shortened by 0 bases and J by 7 bases, with 16 bases between the two germline ends. Germline loops: CDR1 LNHNV, CDR2 YYDKDF (reference sequence). This CDR3 comprises 16 residues. The CDR3 protein is CATSRDGRGRRNEQFF. In DNA form, the CDR3 reads TGTGCCACCAGCAGAGATGGGCGGGGGCGACGGAATGAGCAGTTCTTC.

The chain employs TRBV18 and TRBJ2-5; 7 nucleotides align to TRBD1. Per germline, CDR1 KGHSH and CDR2 LQKENI. V lost 3 bases and J lost 4; bases outside the gene matches: 8. The CDR3 contains 15 residues. In DNA form, the CDR3 reads TGTGCCAGCTCACCGCCTAGAGGGGGCGTAGAGACCCAGTACTTC. It codes for CASSPPRGGVETQYF.

This clone was recorded a few times. V is TRBV5-1 and J is TRBJ1-2; D remains ambiguous. This CDR3 is 15 amino acids long. Germline-derived CDR1 and CDR2 are SGHRS and YFSETQ. V was clipped by 1 base and J by 5 bases, with 15 bases between them. The CDR3: CASSLTAGGRYGYTF. The CDR3, as DNA: TGCGCCAGCAGCTTGACGGCAGGAGGAAGATATGGCTACACCTTC.

The J gene is TRBJ1-5, the V gene TRBV27, with 7 positions matching TRBD1. The V gene end was trimmed by 5 bases and the J gene end by 6 bases; junction bases not matched to a gene: 10. Germline-derived CDR1 and CDR2 are MNHEY and SMNVEV (reference sequence). The CDR3 has 15 amino acids. The CDR3 spells CASSPRDRKGQPQHF. The CDR3 region has the DNA TGTGCCAGCAGTCCCCGGGACAGAAAGGGTCAGCCCCAGCATTTT.

This chain uses TRBV5-6 with TRBJ2-7; TRBD2 matches at 10 bases. This CDR3 is built from 18 residues. J gave up 6 bases and V 3 bases, and 18 bases lay outside the gene matches. The V gene's germline CDR1 is SGHDT and CDR2 YYEEEE. The chain's CDR3 is CASSSPRGLSGRFVEQYF. The DNA of the CDR3 is TGTGCCAGCAGCTCCCCTCGGGGGCTTAGCGGGAGGTTCGTCGAGCAGTACTTC. The full variable domain, rest sourced from reference TRBV5-6 and TRBJ2-7, is DAGVTQSPTHLIKTRGQQVTLRCSPKSGHDTVSWYQQALGQGPQFIFQYYEEEERQRGNFPDRFSGHQFPNYSSELNVNALLLGDSALYLCASSSPRGLSGRFVEQYFGPGTRLTVT.

This clone was observed at least ten times. The chain links TRBV14 to TRBJ1-1; D is possibly TRBD1 (6 bases). The CDR3 is 15 residues long. Trimming shortened V by 2 bases and J by 2 bases, and 12 bases separated the two germline ends. Germline loops: CDR1 SGHDN, CDR2 FVKESK. The CDR3 DNA reads as TGTGCCAGCAGCCAATTCCAGGGGTTAAACACTGAAGCTTTCTTT. Translating it yields CASSQFQGLNTEAFF.

Comments on this clone: Its ends do not fully match the called genes, so a read error is possible. This sequence joins TRBV7-2 and TRBJ2-6; D perhaps matches TRBD2 (5 bases). CDR3 length: 14 residues. Germline CDR1 SGHTA, CDR2 FQGNSA. CDR3 DNA: TGCGCCAGCAGCGAGGGTGGTGGGGCCAACGTCCTGACTTTC. Its protein product is CASSEGGGANVLTF. Full variable domain (remainder filled in from reference TRBV7-2 and TRBJ2-6): GAGVSQSPSNKVTEKGKDVELRCDPISGHTALYWYRQSLGQGLEFLIYFQGNSAPDKSGLPSDRFSAERTGGSVSTLTIQRTQQEDSAVYLCASSEGGGANVLTFGAGSRLTVL.

This chain connects TRBV18 to TRBJ2-5, with D tentatively TRBD2 (5 bases). The germline V gene has CDR1 KGHSH and CDR2 LQKENI. The CDR3 sequence is 16 residues long. Trimming removed 3 bases at V and 4 bases at J, with 18 bases between. The CDR3 spells CASSPDLGVGIETQYF. DNA of the CDR3: TGTGCCAGCTCACCGGACTTGGGCGTCGGAATAGAGACCCAGTACTTC.

This clone occurred many times. The V and J genes are TRBV29-1 and TRBJ2-7; a weak D match, TRBD2 (6 bases). Looked up from germline, CDR1 is SQVTM and CDR2 is ANQGSEA. The CDR3 has 11 residues. Trimming took off 7 bases at V and 6 bases at J, with 13 bases between the two ends. CDR3 nucleotide sequence: TGCAGCGGGGGGACTGGGTTCGAGCAGTACTTC. It encodes CSGGTGFEQYF.

V is TRBV28 and J is TRBJ2-7, with TRBD1 matching 11 bases. V shed 5 bases, J shed 5 bases, and the junction held 8 bases outside the gene matches. The CDR3 has 15 amino acids. CDR1 MDHEN and CDR2 SYDVKM come from the germline V gene. CDR3 residues: CASSRRGQGAHEQYF. CDR3 nucleotides: TGTGCCAGCAGTCGTCGCGGACAGGGGGCTCACGAGCAGTACTTC. The entire variable domain, with the rest obtained from reference TRBV28 and TRBJ2-7, is as follows: DVKVTQSSRYLVKRTGEKVFLECVQDMDHENMFWYRQDPGLGLRLIYFSYDVKMKEKGDIPEGYSVSREKKERFSLILESASTNQTSMYLCASSRRGQGAHEQYFGPGTRLTVT.

This clone was counted between two and nine times. The J gene is TRBJ2-1, the V gene TRBV29-1, with 9 bases matching TRBD2. The CDR3 runs 15 residues. J lost 4 bases, V lost 5 bases, and 9 bases had no gene match. The germline V gene encodes CDR1 SQVTM and CDR2 ANQGSEA. The CDR3 spells CSVLDVAGGYNEQFF. DNA of the CDR3: TGCAGCGTTTTGGACGTGGCGGGGGGGTACAATGAGCAGTTCTTC.

The chain links TRBV18 to TRBJ2-1; no reliable D call. With 8 bases removed from V and 0 bases from J, the gap between germline ends came to 8 bases. The germline V gene encodes CDR1 KGHSH and CDR2 LQKENI. The CDR3 is 13 amino acids. Here the CDR3 reads CASGQDSYNEQFF. As DNA, the CDR3 is TGTGCCAGCGGGCAGGACTCCTACAATGAGCAGTTCTTC.

This clone was found a few times. The rearrangement links TRBV7-2 to TRBJ1-6, with 10 bases that match TRBD1. Germline loops: CDR1 SGHTA, CDR2 FQGNSA. The CDR3 is 15 amino acids. J was trimmed by 8 bases and V by 4 bases; bases with no gene match: 5. CDR3 protein: CASSSSDRGHSPLHF. Here the CDR3 DNA reads TGTGCCAGCAGCTCGTCCGACAGGGGGCATTCACCCCTCCACTTT.

This clone was observed a few times. The genes are TRBV5-1 and TRBJ2-7; a weak D match, TRBD2 (6 bases). Between the trimmed V and J ends, which lost 2 bases and 3 bases, there was a span of 12 bases. This CDR3 comprises 14 residues. Germline V gene lookup returns CDR1 SGHRS and CDR2 YFSETQ. The CDR3 nucleotides read TGCGCCAGCAGCTTTCTCGCCGGGGGCTACGAGCAGTACTTC. Translating gives CASSFLAGGYEQYF. Full variable domain (remainder filled in from reference TRBV5-1 and TRBJ2-7): KAGVTQTPRYLIKTRGQQVTLSCSPISGHRSVSWYQQTPGQGLQFLFEYFSETQRNKGNFPGRFSGRQFSNSRSEMNVSTLELGDSALYLCASSFLAGGYEQYFGPGTRLTVT.

The V and J genes are TRBV5-1 and TRBJ2-2, with 7 bases matching TRBD1. The CDR3 is 14 residues long. CDR1 is SGHRS and CDR2 is YFSETQ in the germline V gene. The V segment lost 7 bases and the J segment 3 bases; nucleotides outside the gene matches: 6. This CDR3 is CASRGQDYTGELFF. CDR3 sequence (DNA): TGCGCCAGCCGAGGACAGGATTACACCGGGGAGCTGTTTTTT.

This clone came up once. This chain joins TRBV2 and TRBJ2-3; 8 bases line up with TRBD1. Trimming removed 7 bases from V and 5 bases from J; junction bases left unmatched: 8. Per germline, CDR1 SNHLY and CDR2 FYNNEI. The CDR3 consists of 14 residues. The CDR3 reads CASIPGGLIDTQYF. CDR3 DNA: TGTGCCAGCATTCCAGGGGGCCTCATAGATACGCAGTATTTT.